These T cell receptor beta chains were read from a single sample in a study of cytotoxic CD8 clonotypes in ibrutinib-treated CLL. This table comes from immunoSEQ multiplex PCR, and its TCRdb copy is limited to in-frame clones, with some not included. The profile shows about 330,000 clones, roughly 71% of them singletons. Sequenced material: PBMCs, taken after 36 months of ibrutinib treatment. These TCRs come from a human donor with chronic lymphocytic leukemia. CDR3s include the opening cysteine and the closing phenylalanine or tryptophan. The size field is filled for only some rows; it gives once, few, many or a size class.

V gene: TRBV27; clone size: few; CDR3 protein: CASSLGHTDVEQFF
V gene: TRBV4-1; clone size: -; CDR3 protein: CASSQRQEYNEQFF
V gene: TRBV9; clone size: -; CDR3 protein: CASSVGLGAITDTQYF
V gene: TRBV5-4; clone size: -; CDR3 protein: CASSFEPGDTGELFF
V gene: TRBV5-5; clone size: -; CDR3 protein: CASSLATDTQYF
V gene: TRBV5-8; clone size: -; CDR3 protein: CASSFRGRDQPQHF
V gene: TRBV7-2; clone size: -; CDR3 protein: CASSLQGVQTQYF
V gene: TRBV2; clone size: -; CDR3 protein: CASSLDRDYGYTF
V gene: TRBV11-2; clone size: -; CDR3 protein: CASSLGRVGEKLFF
V gene: TRBV11-1; clone size: -; CDR3 protein: CASSFKGRGEQFF
V gene: TRBV7-8; clone size: -; CDR3 protein: CASSLEGHNYEQYF
V gene: TRBV7-9; clone size: -; CDR3 protein: CASSLARASSWSTGELFF
V gene: TRBV5-1; clone size: -; CDR3 protein: CASSPQGAYGYTF
V gene: TRBV6-5; clone size: -; CDR3 protein: CASSYSASGSDTQYF
V gene: TRBV10-3; clone size: -; CDR3 protein: CAISYGQGANSGNTIYF
V gene: TRBV29-1; clone size: -; CDR3 protein: CSVVPRRGGGETQYF
V gene: TRBV13; clone size: once; CDR3 protein: CASSLTRHEQYF
V gene: TRBV9; clone size: few; CDR3 protein: CASSVEGTGGAPYGYTF
V gene: TRBV2; clone size: -; CDR3 protein: CASTTGGETQYF
V gene: TRBV7-2; clone size: -; CDR3 protein: CASSSSRGSEQYF
V gene: TRBV7-2; clone size: -; CDR3 protein: CASSLVTAGTDTQYF
V gene: TRBV11-2; clone size: -; CDR3 protein: CASSFKLSGMGGYTF
V gene: TRBV9; clone size: -; CDR3 protein: CASSVADSPNEQFF
V gene: TRBV7-9; clone size: -; CDR3 protein: CASSNMGGSDEQFF
V gene: TRBV6-5; clone size: -; CDR3 protein: CASGVAGGRGETQYF
V gene: TRBV5-5; clone size: few; CDR3 protein: CASSLRLAPHGYEQYF
V gene: TRBV15; clone size: -; CDR3 protein: CATSVRSGHSYEQYF
V gene: TRBV27; clone size: -; CDR3 protein: CASTHQPLSNEQFF
V gene: TRBV29-1; clone size: -; CDR3 protein: CSADSWGAYNEQFF
V gene: TRBV5-1; clone size: -; CDR3 protein: CASSLRVYQETQYF
V gene: TRBV18; clone size: once; CDR3 protein: CASSIDRGLTSSPLHF
V gene: TRBV15; clone size: once; CDR3 protein: CATSRAVRDRGGQYF
V gene: TRBV7-8; clone size: -; CDR3 protein: CASSITGLWETQYF
V gene: TRBV4-1; clone size: -; CDR3 protein: CASSQGREAFF
V gene: TRBV9; clone size: few; CDR3 protein: CASSPGDRGHEQYF
V gene: TRBV5-1; clone size: -; CDR3 protein: CASSLDFGGTDTQYF
V gene: TRBV6-5; clone size: -; CDR3 protein: CASSYRAGGTGELFF
V gene: TRBV6-4; clone size: -; CDR3 protein: CASSDSIVPTGELFF
V gene: TRBV7-3; clone size: few; CDR3 protein: CASSQSPGTGPYEQYF
V gene: TRBV6-6; clone size: few; CDR3 protein: CASSYSQGAYGYTF
V gene: TRBV2; clone size: -; CDR3 protein: CASKRQGLEQYF
V gene: TRBV18; clone size: -; CDR3 protein: CASSPPGLPPYEQYF